This entry features one TCR beta chain sequence. The table lists this clonotype with many counts. Its antigen target is currently unknown. Base quality data are lacking; no much larger clone is found one base away. The method behind the library was PCR. Sequencing took place on an Illumina HiSeq 2500. Molecular barcoding was employed in the preparation of TCR libraries, with unique molecular identifiers being used to normalize TCRbeta repertoire quantification. The public reads were run again by TCRdb, first through fastp at Q25 and then through MiXCR, and only productive beta chains were kept. Merged by CDR3 protein, the rows form single entries marked with the most common genes and DNA. The sample table shows about 110,000 distinct CDR3 sequences, and approximately 10% are seen once. Nearly 35% of the sample is taken by the ten largest. The CDR3 goes from the cysteine to the phenylalanine over 14 residues. The retained sequence is limited to the CDR3, 42 bases, with the frame set at the first base. The V end loses 7 bases and the J end loses 1 base, and a stretch of 11 bases separates them.

This specimen belongs to a study of T-cell reconstitution after alpha-beta-depleted transplantation in children (dated by TCRdb to the mid-2010s). About the full investigation: T-cell immune reconstitution after TCRalphabeta/CD19-depleted allogeneic hematopoietic cell transplantation in children was quantitatively tracked in the study by means of TCR repertoire profiling. What the work shows at the level of the full study, not this receptor alone: In some patients, high TCRbeta diversity at day 60 was attributed to recipient T cells and intrathymic progenitors that had survived conditioning. About two months after transplant, the apparently early recovery of alphabetaT-cell counts reportedly depended on just several hundred clones that had expanded rapidly and came from non-depleted graft cells. The frequencies of hyperexpanded clones fell over the following months, and after one year, T-cell counts and TCRbeta diversity were mostly attributed to newly produced T cells.

The treatment or condition label corresponds to: allogeneic hematopoietic cell transplantation with graft depleted of TCRalphabeta T cells and CD19 B cells. TCRalphabeta/CD19-depleted allogeneic hematopoietic cell grafts were given to the transplant recipients, all of whom were children. Sequencing was performed on PBMCs, taken before TCRalphabeta/CD19-depleted stem cell transplant. The TCR sequence derives from a boy aged 2 to 10 with acute lymphoblastic leukemia, due to receive a stem cell transplant. The rearranged segments are TRBV12-3 or TRBV12-4 and TRBJ2-1; TRBD2 is possibly the D segment (6 matching bases). CDR3 reads: CASIPGGSYNEQFF. The sequence in DNA is TGTGCCAGCATCCCCGGGGGTTCCTACAATGAGCAGTTCTTC.